Following are 24 T cell receptor beta chains from one sample sequenced in a study of siplizumab effects on memory and regulatory T cells. Assay: immunoSEQ multiplex PCR; the TCRdb copy retains only in-frame clones and omits some. The table includes 75,000 to 100,000 clones, around 94% detected once. The material sequenced was non-Treg CD4+ T cells sorted from blood. The source is a human donor in good health.

This clone was seen just once. The CDR3 reads CASSESGYSNQPQHF. As DNA, the CDR3 is TGTGCCAGCAGTGAATCGGGGTATAGCAATCAGCCCCAGCATTTT. J is TRBJ1-5 and V is TRBV2; no clear D. Trimming removed 2 bases from V and 0 bases from J, with 8 bases in between. The CDR3 is 15 amino acids. Germline CDR1 reads SNHLY; CDR2 reads FYNNEI.

The CDR3 DNA sequence: TGTGCTAGTGGTTTAGGCCAGGGGCGGCTGGATGAGCAGTTCTTC. Translated, it gives CASGLGQGRLDEQFF. The V gene is TRBV12-5, the J gene TRBJ2-1, with TRBD1 as a possible D gene (6 bases). V dropped 3 bases and J dropped 8 bases, with 17 bases sitting between them. CDR1 is LGHNT, CDR2 FRNRAP, per germline. The CDR3 is made up of 15 amino acids.

This clone was observed a handful of times. The chain links TRBV6-5 to TRBJ1-5; no definite D call. Trimming shortened V by 5 bases and J by 7 bases, and 15 bases separated the two germline ends. Germline values: CDR1 MNHEY, CDR2 SVGAGI. This CDR3 comprises 14 residues. This CDR3 is CASSHYPAEQPQHF. The CDR3 DNA sequence: TGTGCCAGCAGTCACTACCCGGCGGAGCAGCCCCAGCATTTT.

The chain carries TRBV6-6 and TRBJ2-5; 7 bases are a match to TRBD1. The CDR3 extends over 14 amino acids. The germline V gene has CDR1 MNHNY and CDR2 SVGAGI (reference sequence). V lost 7 bases to trimming and J lost 1 base; unmatched junction nucleotides: 6. The CDR3 region has the DNA TGTGCCAGCAACACTAAGGGGGCCCAAGAGACCCAGTACTTC. Its protein product is CASNTKGAQETQYF.

The V call is TRBV6-5, the J call TRBJ1-4; 7 positions agree with TRBD1. The CDR3 contains 15 residues. Trimming cost V 0 bases and J 5 bases; bases outside gene matches: 3. In germline, CDR1 is MNHEY, CDR2 SVGAGI. This CDR3 is CASSYSWDRNEKLFF. Written as DNA, the CDR3 is TGTGCCAGCAGTTACTCGTGGGACAGAAATGAAAAACTGTTTTTT.

The rearrangement links TRBV30 to TRBJ2-7; TRBD1 matches at 9 bases. Germline V gene data show CDR1 as GTSNPN and CDR2 as SVGIG (reference sequence). V lost 3 bases, J lost 7 bases, and 16 bases stayed unmatched. The CDR3 extends over 16 amino acids. The CDR3 loop is CAWRGELRDRAYEQYF. CDR3 nucleotide sequence: TGTGCCTGGAGGGGAGAACTACGGGACAGGGCTTATGAGCAGTACTTC.

This chain links TRBV6-1 with TRBJ1-2; no definite D call. CDR1 MNHNS and CDR2 SASEGT come from the germline V gene. Trimming removed 6 bases at V and 2 bases at J, with 7 bases between. The CDR3 has 12 amino acids. The CDR3 protein is CASSPTNYGYTF. CDR3 coding DNA: TGTGCCAGCAGCCCCACAAACTATGGCTACACCTTC.

V usage is TRBV20-1 and J usage is TRBJ2-7; unclear D gene. V was trimmed by 2 bases and J by 3 bases, leaving 5 bases between them. Looked up from germline, CDR1 is DFQATT and CDR2 is SNEGSKA (reference sequence). CDR3 length: 11 amino acids. The CDR3 sequence: CSARPSYEQYF. The CDR3 coding sequence is TGCAGTGCTAGACCCAGCTACGAGCAGTACTTC.

The chain combines TRBV4-2 with TRBJ2-2, with 7 bases matching TRBD1. The ends lost 0 bases at V and 5 bases at J; junction bases unmatched: 3. There are 15 residues in the CDR3. Germline values: CDR1 LGHNA, CDR2 YNFKEQ. The CDR3 protein is CASSQEAGGTGELFF. In nucleotides, the CDR3 is TGTGCCAGCAGCCAAGAGGCAGGGGGAACCGGGGAGCTGTTTTTT.

CDR3 amino acids: CASKPGFANYGYTF. CDR3 in DNA: TGTGCCAGCAAACCGGGCTTCGCCAACTATGGCTACACCTTC. The chain has TRBV27 and TRBJ1-2; no reliable D call. Germline V CDR1 and CDR2: MNHEY, SMNVEV (reference sequence). The CDR3 length is 14 residues. The germline V and J ends were trimmed by 7 bases and 2 bases, with 14 bases remaining between them.

The rearrangement links TRBV19 to TRBJ2-7; D remains unclear. The CDR3 totals 10 residues. From germline, CDR1 is LNHDA and CDR2 SQIVND (reference sequence). The V end lost 6 bases, the J end lost 4 bases, and 4 bases lay between the germline ends. The CDR3 loop reads CASRQYEQYF. CDR3 sequence (DNA): TGTGCCAGTAGGCAGTACGAGCAGTACTTC.

The V call is TRBV28, the J call TRBJ1-2, with D possibly being TRBD1 (6 bases). CDR3 size: 12 residues. Germline V gives CDR1 MDHEN, CDR2 SYDVKM. V lost 6 bases and J 5 bases, leaving 10 bases between the germline ends. CDR3 protein: CASRDSLYGYTF. CDR3 DNA: TGTGCCAGCAGGGACAGCCTTTATGGCTACACCTTC.

The chain couples TRBV14 to TRBJ1-4; D is perhaps TRBD1 (5 bases). The CDR3 extends over 17 amino acids. The germline V and J ends were trimmed by 4 bases and 0 bases, with 15 bases remaining between them. Germline CDR1 is SGHDN and CDR2 is FVKESK. CDR3 region: CASSPGGGASTNEKLFF. In DNA form, the CDR3 reads TGTGCCAGCAGCCCCGGAGGCGGGGCCTCAACTAATGAAAAACTGTTTTTT.

The V call is TRBV19, the J call TRBJ2-2; 8 bases are a match to TRBD1. V was clipped by 0 bases and J by 5 bases; unmatched bases: 8. This CDR3 spans 17 amino acids. Germline V gene lookup returns CDR1 LNHDA and CDR2 SQIVND (reference sequence). CDR3 sequence (DNA): TGTGCCAGTAGTATAGATACAGGGGGGACTCGGACCGGGGAGCTGTTTTTT. It yields the protein CASSIDTGGTRTGELFF.

The J gene is TRBJ2-5, the V gene TRBV7-2, with D perhaps TRBD1 (6 bases). Germline V lookup: CDR1 SGHTA, CDR2 FQGNSA. V lost 4 bases and J lost 2, with 11 bases in between. The CDR3 spans 14 residues. CDR3 nucleotide sequence: TGTGCCAGCAGCTGGAAGACAGGACAAGAGACCCAGTACTTC. Its protein product is CASSWKTGQETQYF. Full variable domain (outside the CDR3, taken from reference TRBV7-2 and TRBJ2-5): GAGVSQSPSNKVTEKGKDVELRCDPISGHTALYWYRQSLGQGLEFLIYFQGNSAPDKSGLPSDRFSAERTGGSVSTLTIQRTQQEDSAVYLCASSWKTGQETQYFGPGTRLLVL.

This clone was found once. The chain is built from TRBV20-1 and TRBJ2-3; the D gene is possibly TRBD2 (5 bases). Trimming removed 6 bases from V and 5 bases from J, with 9 bases in between. Germline assignment: CDR1 DFQATT and CDR2 SNEGSKA (reference sequence). The CDR3 has 11 residues. CDR3 in amino acids: CSAELGDTQYF. CDR3 DNA sequence: TGCAGTGCAGAACTAGGAGATACGCAGTATTTT.

The J gene is TRBJ2-7, the V gene TRBV7-2; D is ambiguous. The CDR3 sequence is 13 residues long. Deletions cut 2 bases from V and 2 bases from J, with 7 bases between. From germline, CDR1 is SGHTA and CDR2 FQGNSA. The CDR3 nucleotides are TGTGCCAGCAGCTTACTGGGGACCTACGAGCAGTACTTC. Protein: CASSLLGTYEQYF.

V usage is TRBV7-8 and J usage is TRBJ2-5, with D possibly matching TRBD1 (5 bases). The CDR3 has 14 amino acids. V was shortened by 5 bases and J by 5 bases, with 15 bases between the two germline ends. Germline CDR1 is SGHVS and CDR2 is FQNEAQ. CDR3 sequence (DNA): TGTGCCAGCAGCGCCAGGGATTCAGGGGAGACCCAGTACTTC. This sequence encodes CASSARDSGETQYF.

CDR3 DNA sequence: TGTGCCAGCAGTGGTGAGGCTGGGGCCAACGTCCTGACTTTC. Protein sequence: CASSGEAGANVLTF. V usage is TRBV2 and J usage is TRBJ2-6; D unclear. Germline V gives CDR1 SNHLY, CDR2 FYNNEI. The CDR3 loop spans 14 amino acids. V lost 4 bases, J lost 2 bases, and 6 bases lay in between.

The DNA of the CDR3 is TGTGCCAGCAGTCGCGAAGTTTACGAGCAGTACTTC. It translates to CASSREVYEQYF. This sequence joins TRBV2 and TRBJ2-7; D is unclear. V lost 5 bases and J lost 4, with 9 bases in between. Germline CDR1 reads SNHLY; CDR2 reads FYNNEI. CDR3 length equals 12 residues.

This clone was counted once. The V gene is TRBV6-5, the J gene TRBJ2-2, with D possibly being TRBD2 (7 bases). Trimming left V 4 bases short and J 7 bases short, with 16 bases between. The germline V gene has CDR1 MNHEY and CDR2 SVGAGI. This CDR3 has 15 residues. The CDR3 DNA is TGTGCCAGCAGTTCAGGGGCGGGGGCCGACGGGGAGCTGTTTTTT. Protein sequence: CASSSGAGADGELFF.

V usage is TRBV10-2 and J usage is TRBJ2-5, with D hard to call. This CDR3 has 15 amino acids. The germline V gene has CDR1 WSHSY and CDR2 SAAADI. V was trimmed by 4 bases and J by 2 bases, leaving 14 bases between them. The CDR3: CASSGFERYQETQYF. The DNA for the CDR3 is TGCGCCAGCAGTGGATTCGAAAGGTATCAAGAGACCCAGTACTTC.

This chain links TRBV9 with TRBJ2-7; 9 bases line up with TRBD1. With V trimmed by 1 base and J by 6 bases, 5 bases remained unmatched. This CDR3 is built from 14 residues. Germline-derived CDR1 and CDR2 are SGDLS and YYNGEE. CDR3 region: CASSVRTGESEQYF. In DNA, the CDR3 is TGTGCCAGCAGCGTAAGGACAGGGGAAAGCGAGCAGTACTTC. Looking up the rest from reference TRBV9 and TRBJ2-7 gives the full variable domain: DSGVTQTPKHLITATGQRVTLRCSPRSGDLSVYWYQQSLDQGLQFLIQYYNGEERAKGNILERFSAQQFPDLHSELNLSSLELGDSALYFCASSVRTGESEQYFGPGTRLTVT.

The CDR3 spells CASSPTQGSSTGELFF. The CDR3 DNA follows: TGTGCCAGCAGCCCAACACAGGGAAGTAGTACCGGGGAGCTGTTTTTT. The V gene is TRBV5-4, the J gene TRBJ2-2; a possible D gene is TRBD1 (6 bases). The CDR3 has 16 amino acids. V was shortened by 4 bases and J by 5 bases, with 18 bases between the two germline ends. CDR1 SGHNT and CDR2 YYREEE come from the germline V gene (reference sequence).